This paragraph reports one TCR beta chain. Authors' analysis steps: Estimated nucleated cell counts came from reference gene primer amplification. Only in-frame clones appear in the TCRdb table, and some are missing; sequencing was by immunoSEQ multiplex PCR. Clone size and V and J calls were adopted from that table, with D and trimming inferred from the DNA. Of tens of thousands of clones in the sample, roughly nine tenths were seen once. The record originates from a study of blood T cell repertoires in COVID-19. Background on the study: Specimens from acute and convalescent COVID-19 originated in the United States, Italy and Spain. Sources were T cells, B-cell-depleted T cells, or PBMCs; the material itself was cDNA or gDNA.

CDR1 is MNHEY, CDR2 SVGEGT, per germline. Losses at the gene ends were 0 bases for V and 5 bases for J; bases not matched to a gene: 7. There are 17 residues in the CDR3. The receptor's source is a man aged 55 to 70 with active or convalescent COVID-19. V usage is TRBV6-2 or TRBV6-3 and J usage is TRBJ2-1; 10 bases are shared with TRBD1. Sequencing was done on a sample of peripheral blood. The CDR3: CASSYSAGTGANNEQFF. For the CDR3, the DNA is TGTGCCAGCAGTTACTCGGCCGGGACAGGGGCCAACAATGAGCAGTTCTTC.